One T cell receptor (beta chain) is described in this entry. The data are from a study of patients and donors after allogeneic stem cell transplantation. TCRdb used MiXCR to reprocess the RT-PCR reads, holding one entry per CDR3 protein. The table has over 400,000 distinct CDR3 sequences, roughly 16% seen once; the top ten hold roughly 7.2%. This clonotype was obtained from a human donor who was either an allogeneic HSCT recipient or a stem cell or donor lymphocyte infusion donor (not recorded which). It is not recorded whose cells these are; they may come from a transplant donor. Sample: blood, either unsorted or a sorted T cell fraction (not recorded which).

This CDR3 reads CASSTPGAREKLFF. CDR3 bases: TGCGCCAGCAGCACCCCGGGGGCGAGGGAAAAACTGTTTTTT. The chain combines TRBV5-1 with TRBJ1-4; tentative D call: TRBD1 (6 bases). Trimming left V 4 bases short and J 8 bases short, with 15 bases between. CDR3 length: 14 residues. Germline V gene data show CDR1 as SGHRS and CDR2 as YFSETQ.